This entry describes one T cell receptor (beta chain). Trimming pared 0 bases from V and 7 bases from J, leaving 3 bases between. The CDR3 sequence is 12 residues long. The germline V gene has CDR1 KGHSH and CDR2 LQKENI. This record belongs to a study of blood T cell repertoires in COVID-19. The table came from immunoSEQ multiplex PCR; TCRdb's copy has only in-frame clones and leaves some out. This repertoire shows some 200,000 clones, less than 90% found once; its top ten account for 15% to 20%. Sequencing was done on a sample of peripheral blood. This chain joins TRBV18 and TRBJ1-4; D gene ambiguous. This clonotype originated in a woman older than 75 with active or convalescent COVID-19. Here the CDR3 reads CASSPPLEKLFF. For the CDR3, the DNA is TGTGCCAGCTCACCACCTCTTGAAAAACTGTTTTTT. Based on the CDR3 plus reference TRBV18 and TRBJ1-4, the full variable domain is NAGVMQNPRHLVRRRGQEARLRCSPMKGHSHVYWYRQLPEEGLKFMVYLQKENIIDESGMPKERFSAEFPKEGPSILRIQQVVRGDSAAYFCASSPPLEKLFFGSGTQLSVL.